What follows is one T cell receptor (beta chain) and its context. Its antigen remains unknown. CD8+CD57+ cell expansion had been shown by flow cytometry in patients chosen for sequencing. The patients all had a severe acquired aplastic anemia diagnosis. The CDR3 extends over 15 amino acids. The germline gives CDR1 PRHDT, CDR2 FYEKMQ (reference sequence). V lost 4 bases and J 0 bases, leaving 12 bases between the germline ends. This sample is drawn from a study of CD8+CD57+ T cells in acquired aplastic anemia. Study-level information: Each DNA sample taken from sorted CD4+ and CD8+ cells came to approximately 3.2 ug on average.

It was genomic DNA that served as the template for profiling TCR beta VDJ and CDR3. TCRdb re-called the reads with MiXCR, one entry per CDR3 protein. The repertoire holds a few hundred thousand distinct CDR3 sequences, about a third seen once, with less than 0.85% in the top ten. Findings of the study overall: Common to patients and controls were about 31 CD8+ CDR3 sequences. Patients were compared with controls for CD8+ Simpson's diversity, and no significant difference emerged.

The gene calls are TRBV13 and TRBJ1-1; D ambiguous. Sequenced input: sorted CD4+, CD8+, or CD8+CD57+ T cells (not recorded which) from PBMCs. The TCR comes from a human donor with aplastic anemia. CDR3 DNA sequence: TGTGCCAGCAGCTCAATACAGAAGATGAACACTGAAGCTTTCTTT. It is translated as CASSSIQKMNTEAFF.